This T cell receptor beta chain came from a study of PD-L1 blockade in urothelial cancer. Clones were sequenced by immunoSEQ multiplex PCR, and TCRdb holds only the in-frame ones, with some missing. The sample comprises about 45,000 clones, 75% to 95% of which are singletons, and around 6.7% rests with the top ten. This CDR3 has 15 residues. With 5 bases removed from V and 0 bases from J, the gap between germline ends came to 11 bases. Germline assignment: CDR1 MNHEY and CDR2 SMNVEV (reference sequence). Time point in this sample: peripheral blood 6 weeks after treatment start. Sequencing used PBMCs, obtained around atezolizumab (anti-PD-L1) treatment. This chain connects TRBV27 to TRBJ2-1; D is possibly TRBD2 (5 bases). This TCR was sampled from a man between 65 and 79 years old with urothelial cancer. The CDR3 coding sequence is TGTGCCAGCAGTCCTCTGGGGAGCTCCTACAATGAGCAGTTCTTC. It encodes CASSPLGSSYNEQFF.